This T cell receptor beta chain was documented in a study of graft-versus-host responses after intestinal transplantation. Study in general: Uniformly, recipients were administered anti-thymocyte globulin induction with subsequent tacrolimus and steroids for two to three years. Study results and caveats: Recipient bone marrow held GvH clones, some seen earlier in ileum or blood.

On this clone: As yet, its antigen is unknown.

Sequencing used immunoSEQ multiplex PCR; TCRdb keeps in-frame clones, though not all of them. The table shows some 85,000 clones, with 92% occurring only once. V lost 1 base to trimming and J lost 8 bases, with 14 bases between them. The CDR3 contains 14 residues. The germline V gene encodes CDR1 LGHNA and CDR2 YSLEER. The sequencing here drew on unstimulated CD8+ T cells sorted from spleen or lymph node cells, taken before transplant. This chain joins TRBV4-3 and TRBJ1-1, with D possibly TRBD1 on 6 matching bases. This receptor was identified in a human donor who was the organ donor for an intestinal transplant. This CDR3 is CASSQVRGSWEAFF. In DNA, the CDR3 is TGCGCCAGCAGCCAAGTTAGGGGGTCTTGGGAAGCTTTCTTT.